The TCR beta chain described here comes from a study of blood T cell repertoires in COVID-19. The overall study: COVID-19 samples collected from the United States, Italy and Spain covered acute and convalescent phases. Sources were T cells, B-cell-depleted T cells, or PBMCs; the material itself was cDNA or gDNA.

V lost 5 bases to trimming and J lost 8 bases; unmatched junction nucleotides: 7. The CDR3 contains 13 residues. Per the germline V gene, CDR1 is MGHRA and CDR2 is YSYEKL. Per the authors' pipeline: Amplified reference gene primers provided the basis for estimating nucleated cell counts. Measured with immunoSEQ multiplex PCR; TCRdb has only the in-frame clones, and not every one. For V, J and clone size, that table is used; D and trimming come from the DNA. The table includes about 120,000 clones, about 87% detected once. The sequenced material came from peripheral blood. This TCR was sampled from a woman between 50 and 59 years old with acute or convalescent COVID-19. This rearrangement joins TRBV4-1 to TRBJ2-7; 9 nucleotides line up with TRBD1. The CDR3 region is CASSTGTGIQQYF. CDR3 nucleotides: TGCGCCAGCAGCACCGGGACAGGGATCCAGCAGTACTTC.